This TCR beta chain was profiled in a study of shared clonotypes between healthy human individuals. CD45RO-negative, CCR7-selected cells formed the naive CD8 fraction, which excluded terminally differentiated effector memory CD45RA+ cells. Sequenced by immunoSEQ multiplex PCR; TCRdb stores in-frame clones only, minus some. The table records roughly 2,000,000 clones, around 96% of them present only once. Sequenced: naive CD8+ T cells sorted from blood. The receptor comes from a young man in good health.

CDR3 nucleotides: TGCGCCAGCAGCCAAGAGGGAGGCCTTTTAACCCTCCACTTT. Translating it yields CASSQEGGLLTLHF. The rearrangement joins TRBV4-3 to TRBJ1-6, with D unclear. The germline V gene encodes CDR1 LGHNA and CDR2 YSLEER. The CDR3 totals 14 residues. Trimming left V 0 bases short and J 14 bases short, with 14 bases between.